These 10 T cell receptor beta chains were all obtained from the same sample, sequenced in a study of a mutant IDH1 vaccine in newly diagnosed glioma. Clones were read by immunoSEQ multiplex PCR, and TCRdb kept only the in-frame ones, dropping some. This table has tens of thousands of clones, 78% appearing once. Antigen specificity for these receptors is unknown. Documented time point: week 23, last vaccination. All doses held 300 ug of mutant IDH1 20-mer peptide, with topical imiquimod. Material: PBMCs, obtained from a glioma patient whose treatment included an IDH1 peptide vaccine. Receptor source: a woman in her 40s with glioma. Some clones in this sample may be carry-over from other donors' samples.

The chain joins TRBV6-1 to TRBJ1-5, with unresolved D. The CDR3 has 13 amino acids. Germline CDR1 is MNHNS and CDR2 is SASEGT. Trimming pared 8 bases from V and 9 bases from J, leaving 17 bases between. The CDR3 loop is CASRPDGGSPQHF. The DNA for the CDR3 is TGTGCCAGCCGCCCGGACGGAGGGTCGCCCCAGCATTTT.

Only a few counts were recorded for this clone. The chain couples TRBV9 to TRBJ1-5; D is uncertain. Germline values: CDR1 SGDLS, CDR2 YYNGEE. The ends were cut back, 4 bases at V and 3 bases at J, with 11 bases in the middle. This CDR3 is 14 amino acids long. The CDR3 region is CASSPGLNNQPQHF. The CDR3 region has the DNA TGTGCCAGCAGCCCCGGACTCAACAATCAGCCCCAGCATTTT.

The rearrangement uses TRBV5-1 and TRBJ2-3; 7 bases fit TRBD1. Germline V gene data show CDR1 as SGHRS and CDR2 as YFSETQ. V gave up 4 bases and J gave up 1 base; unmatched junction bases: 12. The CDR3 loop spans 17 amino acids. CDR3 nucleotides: TGCGCCAGCAGCCCGATAACACAGGGGATGGGCACAGATACGCAGTATTTT. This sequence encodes CASSPITQGMGTDTQYF.

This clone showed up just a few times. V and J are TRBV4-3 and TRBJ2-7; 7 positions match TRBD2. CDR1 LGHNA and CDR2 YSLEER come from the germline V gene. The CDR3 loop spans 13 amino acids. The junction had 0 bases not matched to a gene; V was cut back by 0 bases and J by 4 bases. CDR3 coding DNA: TGCGCCAGCAGCCAAGAAGCGGGGTACGAGCAGTACTTC. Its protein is CASSQEAGYEQYF.

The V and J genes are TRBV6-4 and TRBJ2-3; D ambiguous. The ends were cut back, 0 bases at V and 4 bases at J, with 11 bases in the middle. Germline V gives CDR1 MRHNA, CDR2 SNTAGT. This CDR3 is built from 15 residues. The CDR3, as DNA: TGTGCCAGCAGTGACTCGAGATTTCCGGCAGATACGCAGTATTTT. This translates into CASSDSRFPADTQYF.

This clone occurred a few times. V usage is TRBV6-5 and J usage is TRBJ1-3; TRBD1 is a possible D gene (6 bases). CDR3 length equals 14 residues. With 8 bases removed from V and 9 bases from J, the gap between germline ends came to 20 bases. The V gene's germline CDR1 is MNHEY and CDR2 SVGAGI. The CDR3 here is CASSSSDRTTTIYF. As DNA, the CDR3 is TGTGCCAGCTCCTCTTCCGACAGGACCACCACCATATATTTT.

CDR3 nucleotides: TGTGCCAGCAGCCAAGATAGGAGGACAGTGAGCTCTGGGGCCAACGTCCTGACTTTC. It codes for CASSQDRRTVSSGANVLTF. V is TRBV4-2 and J is TRBJ2-6; possible D gene TRBD1, 6 bases. Per germline, CDR1 LGHNA and CDR2 YNFKEQ. The CDR3 contains 19 residues. The germline V and J ends were trimmed by 0 bases and 0 bases, with 15 bases remaining between them.

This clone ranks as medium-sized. CDR3 amino acids: CASSLAGGGAADTQYF. The CDR3 region has the DNA TGTGCCAGCAGCTTAGCGGGCGGGGGGGCCGCAGATACGCAGTATTTT. The V and J genes are TRBV7-9 and TRBJ2-3; 9 bases line up with TRBD2. Trimming cost V 0 bases and J 4 bases; bases outside gene matches: 5. Germline values: CDR1 SEHNR, CDR2 FQNEAQ (reference sequence). The CDR3 contains 16 residues.

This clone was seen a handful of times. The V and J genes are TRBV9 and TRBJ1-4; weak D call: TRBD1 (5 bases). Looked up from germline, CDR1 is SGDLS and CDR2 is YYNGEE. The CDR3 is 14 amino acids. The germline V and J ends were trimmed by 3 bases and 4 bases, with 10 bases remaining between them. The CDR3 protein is CASSARQSNEKLFF. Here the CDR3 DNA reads TGTGCCAGCAGCGCCCGACAGAGTAATGAAAAACTGTTTTTT.

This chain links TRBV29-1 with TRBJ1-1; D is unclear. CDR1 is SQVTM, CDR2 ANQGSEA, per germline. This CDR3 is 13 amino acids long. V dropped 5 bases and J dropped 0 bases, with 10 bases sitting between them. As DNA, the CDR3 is TGCAGCGTTTCGGACCGGGTGAACACTGAAGCTTTCTTT. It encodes CSVSDRVNTEAFF.